A single sample is the source of the 5 T cell receptor beta chains below, sequenced in a study of spatial heterogeneity in lung cancer. As for time point: blood at routine non-recurrence follow-up after resection. TCRdb used MiXCR to reprocess the 5' RACE reads, holding one entry per CDR3 protein. The sample has around 20,000 distinct CDR3 sequences, about 9.8% seen once. The sample here was PBMCs, taken at follow-up. These receptor sequences come from a male donor with early-stage non-small cell lung cancer.

This clonotype has only a few counts. In DNA, the CDR3 is TGCAGCGTTGTGAACGGGACAGGCAAATCACCCCTCCACTTT. Translated: CSVVNGTGKSPLHF. The chain couples TRBV29-1 to TRBJ1-6; the match to TRBD1 covers 8 bases. With V trimmed by 4 bases and J by 10 bases, 9 bases remained unmatched. Germline lookup yields CDR1 SQVTM and CDR2 ANQGSEA. This CDR3 comprises 14 residues.

This rearrangement joins TRBV24-1 to TRBJ2-7; D remains unclear. There are 12 residues in the CDR3. Germline-derived CDR1 and CDR2 are KGHDR and SFDVKD. V was clipped by 9 bases and J by 2 bases, with 10 bases between them. CDR3 sequence reads: CATSEGAYEQYF. CDR3 nucleotide sequence: TGTGCCACCTCAGAAGGAGCCTACGAGCAGTACTTC.

The CDR3 DNA reads TGTGCCAGCAGCTTAGTAGCTTTTGAGCAGTTCTTC. Translation: CASSLVAFEQFF. This chain joins TRBV7-2 and TRBJ2-1; D not certain. Germline CDR1 reads SGHTA; CDR2 reads FQGNSA. CDR3 length equals 12 residues. V lost 1 base to trimming and J lost 9 bases, with 7 bases between them. Full variable domain (remainder filled in from reference TRBV7-2 and TRBJ2-1): GAGVSQSPSNKVTEKGKDVELRCDPISGHTALYWYRQSLGQGLEFLIYFQGNSAPDKSGLPSDRFSAERTGGSVSTLTIQRTQQEDSAVYLCASSLVAFEQFFGPGTRLTVL.

This clonotype was observed a handful of times. The gene calls are TRBV6-2 or TRBV6-3 and TRBJ1-2; D ambiguous. Trimming pared 2 bases from V and 7 bases from J, leaving 5 bases between. CDR1 is MNHEY, CDR2 SVGEGT, per germline. The CDR3 length is 11 residues. In DNA form, the CDR3 reads TGTGCCAGCAGTTACCCGTTTGGCTACACCTTC. Protein product: CASSYPFGYTF.

This clonotype was recorded a few times. The chain carries TRBV6-2 or TRBV6-3 and TRBJ1-2; TRBD1 is a possible D gene (6 bases). Germline-derived CDR1 and CDR2 are MNHEY and SVGEGT. V was pared by 5 bases and J by 3 bases, with 10 bases between. This CDR3 has 13 residues. CDR3 region: CASSLQGDYGYTF. The CDR3 nucleotides read TGTGCCAGCAGTCTACAGGGCGACTATGGCTACACCTTC.